This passage covers 9 T cell receptor beta chains from one sample sequenced in a study of circulating and synovial CD4+ cells in juvenile arthritis. Clones were read by immunoSEQ multiplex PCR, and TCRdb kept only the in-frame ones, dropping some. The data hold about 16,000 clones, with roughly 89% observed a single time. Sequencing was done on a sample of CD4+ T cells from blood. The receptors come from a human donor with juvenile idiopathic arthritis.

The rearrangement uses TRBV7-9 and TRBJ1-1; TRBD1 might be the D (5 bases). V was pared by 5 bases and J by 2 bases, with 15 bases between. Germline CDR1 reads SEHNR; CDR2 reads FQNEAQ (reference sequence). The CDR3 spans 15 residues. CDR3 in amino acids: CASSPQVGQNTEAFF. In DNA form, the CDR3 reads TGTGCCAGCAGCCCCCAAGTCGGACAAAACACTGAAGCTTTCTTT. The complete variable domain, with remaining parts taken from reference TRBV7-9 and TRBJ1-1, reads DTGVSQNPRHKITKRGQNVTFRCDPISEHNRLYWYRQTLGQGPEFLTYFQNEAQLEKSRLLSDRFSAERPKGSFSTLEIQRTEQGDSAMYLCASSPQVGQNTEAFFGQGTRLTVV.

V gene TRBV7-9 combines with J gene TRBJ1-3; 7 positions agree with TRBD1. The CDR3 totals 17 residues. Trimming removed 5 bases from V and 0 bases from J; junction bases left unmatched: 10. CDR1 SEHNR and CDR2 FQNEAQ come from the germline V gene (reference sequence). The chain's CDR3 is CASSARGQTTSGNTIYF. In nucleotides, the CDR3 is TGTGCCAGCAGCGCTCGGGGACAGACTACCTCTGGAAACACCATATATTTT.

The genes are TRBV7-2 and TRBJ1-4; D uncertain. Trimming removed 0 bases at V and 3 bases at J, with 8 bases between. The CDR3 sequence is 15 residues long. Germline V gene lookup returns CDR1 SGHTA and CDR2 FQGNSA. The CDR3 region is CASSLAELSNEKLFF. The CDR3 coding sequence is TGTGCCAGCAGCTTAGCCGAGTTGTCTAATGAAAAACTGTTTTTT. The full variable domain, rest sourced from reference TRBV7-2 and TRBJ1-4, is GAGVSQSPSNKVTEKGKDVELRCDPISGHTALYWYRQSLGQGLEFLIYFQGNSAPDKSGLPSDRFSAERTGGSVSTLTIQRTQQEDSAVYLCASSLAELSNEKLFFGSGTQLSVL.

The V gene is TRBV7-2, the J gene TRBJ2-7, with D tentatively TRBD2 (5 bases). CDR1 and CDR2 (germline): SGHTA, FQGNSA. The V end was cut by 2 bases, the J end by 7 bases, with 15 bases between. The CDR3 is made up of 14 amino acids. CDR3: CASSLQRSTMEQYF. CDR3 nucleotide sequence: TGTGCCAGCAGCTTACAGCGGAGTACGATGGAGCAGTACTTC.

This chain joins TRBV10-3 and TRBJ2-7, with TRBD1 matching 9 bases. J was trimmed by 6 bases and V by 6 bases; bases with no gene match: 9. The CDR3 extends over 14 amino acids. Germline CDR1 reads ENHRY; CDR2 reads SYGVKD. The CDR3 DNA is TGTGCCATCAGGATTGACAGGGGGGCCTTCGAGCAGTACTTC. Protein product: CAIRIDRGAFEQYF.

The chain links TRBV5-5 to TRBJ1-2; D possibly corresponds to TRBD1 (6 bases). The germline V and J ends were trimmed by 4 bases and 6 bases, with 10 bases remaining between them. Germline CDR1 reads SGHKS; CDR2 reads YYEKEE (reference sequence). There are 12 residues in the CDR3. Here the CDR3 DNA reads TGTGCCAGCAGCCCGGACAGAGATGGCTACACCTTC. Translated: CASSPDRDGYTF.

The chain links TRBV5-3 to TRBJ2-5; TRBD2 aligns across 7 bases. TRBV5-3 is reported as an ORF; its role is uncertain. V shed 6 bases, J shed 2 bases, and the junction held 10 bases outside the gene matches. There are 15 residues in the CDR3. The CDR3 nucleotides read TGTGCCAGAACCCTGACTAGCTACCCTCAAGAGACCCAGTACTTC. Translated, it gives CARTLTSYPQETQYF.

This clone was detected only a few times. The chain is built from TRBV7-2 and TRBJ2-7; 7 nucleotides match TRBD2. The V and J ends lost 5 bases and 6 bases, in that order; junction bases with no gene match: 4. There are 12 residues in the CDR3. Germline CDR1 and CDR2: SGHTA and FQGNSA. Here the CDR3 DNA reads TGTGCCAGCAGCCGGCGGGAGCGCGAGCAGTACTTC. The encoded protein is CASSRREREQYF.

J is TRBJ2-1 and V is TRBV11-3; 10 nucleotides match TRBD2. Germline V lookup: CDR1 SGHNT, CDR2 YENEEA. The CDR3 totals 19 residues. Trimming removed 1 base from V and 8 bases from J; junction bases left unmatched: 17. The CDR3 region is CASSLVSAGGDGGWHEQFF. The CDR3 DNA is TGTGCCAGCAGCTTAGTATCAGCGGGGGGGGATGGGGGTTGGCATGAGCAGTTCTTC.